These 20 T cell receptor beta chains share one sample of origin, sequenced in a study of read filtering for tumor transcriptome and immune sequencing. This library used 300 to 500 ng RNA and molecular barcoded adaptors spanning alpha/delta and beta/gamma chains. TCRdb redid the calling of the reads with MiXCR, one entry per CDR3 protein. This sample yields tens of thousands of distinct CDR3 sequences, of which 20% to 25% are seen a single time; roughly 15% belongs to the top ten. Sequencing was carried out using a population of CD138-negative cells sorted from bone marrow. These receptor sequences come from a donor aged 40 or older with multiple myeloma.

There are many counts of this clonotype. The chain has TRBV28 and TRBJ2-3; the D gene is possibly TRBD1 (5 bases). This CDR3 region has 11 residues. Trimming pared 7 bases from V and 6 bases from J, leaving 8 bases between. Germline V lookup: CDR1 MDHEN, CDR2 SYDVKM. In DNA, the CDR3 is TGTGCCAGCACAGGGATGGATACGCAGTATTTT. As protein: CASTGMDTQYF.

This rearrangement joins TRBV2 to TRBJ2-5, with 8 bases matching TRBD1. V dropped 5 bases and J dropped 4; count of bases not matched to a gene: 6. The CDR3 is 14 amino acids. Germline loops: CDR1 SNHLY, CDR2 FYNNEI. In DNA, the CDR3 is TGTGCCAGCAGTAGACAGGGGCGGAGAGAGACCCAGTACTTC. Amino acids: CASSRQGRRETQYF.

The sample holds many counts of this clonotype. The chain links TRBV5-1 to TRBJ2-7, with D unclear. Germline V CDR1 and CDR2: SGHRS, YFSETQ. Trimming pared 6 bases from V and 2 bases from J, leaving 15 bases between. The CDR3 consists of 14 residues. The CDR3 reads CASTLESRAYEQYF. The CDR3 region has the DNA TGCGCCAGCACCCTGGAATCAAGAGCCTACGAGCAGTACTTC. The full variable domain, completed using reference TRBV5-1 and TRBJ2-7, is KAGVTQTPRYLIKTRGQQVTLSCSPISGHRSVSWYQQTPGQGLQFLFEYFSETQRNKGNFPGRFSGRQFSNSRSEMNVSTLELGDSALYLCASTLESRAYEQYFGPGTRLTVT.

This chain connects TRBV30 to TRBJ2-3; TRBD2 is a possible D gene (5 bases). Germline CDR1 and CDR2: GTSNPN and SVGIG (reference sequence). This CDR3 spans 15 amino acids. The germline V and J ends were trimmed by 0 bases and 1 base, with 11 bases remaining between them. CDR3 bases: TGTGCCTGGAGTGTATCGAGCGGACGCACAGATACGCAGTATTTT. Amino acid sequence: CAWSVSSGRTDTQYF.

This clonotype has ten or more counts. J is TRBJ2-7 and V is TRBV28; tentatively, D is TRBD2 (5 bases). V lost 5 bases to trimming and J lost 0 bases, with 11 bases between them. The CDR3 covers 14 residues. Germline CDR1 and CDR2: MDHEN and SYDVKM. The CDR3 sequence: CASSVTGVSYEQYF. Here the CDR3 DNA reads TGTGCCAGCAGTGTAACCGGGGTCTCCTACGAGCAGTACTTC.

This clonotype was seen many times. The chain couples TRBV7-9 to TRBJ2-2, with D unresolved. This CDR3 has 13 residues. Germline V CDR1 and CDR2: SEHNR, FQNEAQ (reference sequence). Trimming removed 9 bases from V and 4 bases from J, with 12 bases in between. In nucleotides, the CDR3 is TGTGCCAGGGGCGGCGGCCCCACCGGGGAGCTGTTTTTT. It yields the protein CARGGGPTGELFF.

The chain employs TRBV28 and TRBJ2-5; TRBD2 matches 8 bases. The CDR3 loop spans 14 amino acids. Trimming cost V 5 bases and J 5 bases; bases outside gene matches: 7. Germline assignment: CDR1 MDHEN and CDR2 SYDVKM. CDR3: CASSTRTSLETQYF. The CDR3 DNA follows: TGTGCCAGCAGTACCCGGACTAGCTTGGAGACCCAGTACTTC.

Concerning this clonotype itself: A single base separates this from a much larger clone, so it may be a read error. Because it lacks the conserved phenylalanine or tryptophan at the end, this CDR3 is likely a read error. Here the CDR3 reads CASTLFRTSGVGEQFI. The CDR3 DNA reads TGTGCCAGCACTCTCTTTAGGACTAGTGGGGTGGGGGAGCAGTTCATC. The chain joins TRBV27 to TRBJ2-1, with 7 positions matching TRBD2. From germline, CDR1 is MNHEY and CDR2 SMNVEV (reference sequence). V shed 7 bases and J 10 bases; nucleotides not matched to a gene: 19. This CDR3 is 16 amino acids long.

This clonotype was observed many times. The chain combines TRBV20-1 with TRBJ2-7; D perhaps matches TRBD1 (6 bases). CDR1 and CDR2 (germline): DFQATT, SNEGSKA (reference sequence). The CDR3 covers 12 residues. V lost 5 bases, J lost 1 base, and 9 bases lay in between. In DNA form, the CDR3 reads TGCAGTGCTTACAGGGTATCCTACGAGCAGTACTTC. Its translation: CSAYRVSYEQYF.

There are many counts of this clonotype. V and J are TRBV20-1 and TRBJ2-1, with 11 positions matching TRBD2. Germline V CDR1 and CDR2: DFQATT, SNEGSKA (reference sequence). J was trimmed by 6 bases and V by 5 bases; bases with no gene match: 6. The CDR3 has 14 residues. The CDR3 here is CSAFSGGAGNEQFF. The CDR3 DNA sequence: TGCAGTGCTTTTAGCGGGGGGGCGGGCAATGAGCAGTTCTTC.

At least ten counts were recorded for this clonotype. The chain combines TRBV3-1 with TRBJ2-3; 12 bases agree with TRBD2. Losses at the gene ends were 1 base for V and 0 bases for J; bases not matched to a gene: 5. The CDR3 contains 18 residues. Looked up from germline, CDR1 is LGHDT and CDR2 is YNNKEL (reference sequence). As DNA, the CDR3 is TGTGCCAGCAGCCAAGGCCTAGCGGGAGGGGGGAGCACAGATACGCAGTATTTT. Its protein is CASSQGLAGGGSTDTQYF.

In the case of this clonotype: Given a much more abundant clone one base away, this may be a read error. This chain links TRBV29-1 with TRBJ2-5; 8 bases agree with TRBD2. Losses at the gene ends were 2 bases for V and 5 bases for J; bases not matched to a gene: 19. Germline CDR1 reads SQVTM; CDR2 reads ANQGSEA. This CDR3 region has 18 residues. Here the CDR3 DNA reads TGCAGCGTTGAACCGGTTCCGGGACTAGAGGGAGGGAGGGAGACCCAGTACTTC. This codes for CSVEPVPGLEGGRETQYF.

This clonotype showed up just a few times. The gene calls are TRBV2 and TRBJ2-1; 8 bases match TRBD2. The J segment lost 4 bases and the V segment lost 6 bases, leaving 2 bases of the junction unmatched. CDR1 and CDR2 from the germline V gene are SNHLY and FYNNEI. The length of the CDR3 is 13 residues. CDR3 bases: TGTGCCAGCAGACTAGCGGCATACAATGAGCAGTTCTTC. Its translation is CASRLAAYNEQFF.

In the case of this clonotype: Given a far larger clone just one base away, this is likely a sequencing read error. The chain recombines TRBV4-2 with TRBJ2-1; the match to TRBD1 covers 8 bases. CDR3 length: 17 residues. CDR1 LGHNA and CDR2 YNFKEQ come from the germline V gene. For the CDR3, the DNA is TGCGCCAGCAGCTCTGATTCCCGGGACAGGTACGACAATGAGCAGTTCTTC. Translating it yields CASSSDSRDRYDNEQFF.

CDR3 amino acids: CASSRTSGYNEQFF. The CDR3, as DNA: TGCGCCAGCAGCAGGACTAGCGGTTACAATGAGCAGTTCTTC. J is TRBJ2-1 and V is TRBV4-1; TRBD2 agrees at 10 bases. The CDR3 loop spans 14 amino acids. The V gene end was trimmed by 5 bases and the J gene end by 4 bases; junction bases not matched to a gene: 2. Germline V gene sequence: CDR1 MGHRA, CDR2 YSYEKL.

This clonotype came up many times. The CDR3 loop is CAISEPTGYEQYF. The CDR3 nucleotides read TGTGCCATCAGTGAGCCGACGGGATACGAGCAGTACTTC. The V and J genes are TRBV10-3 and TRBJ2-7, with D possibly TRBD2 on 5 matching bases. The CDR3 has 13 amino acids. Germline-derived CDR1 and CDR2 are ENHRY and SYGVKD. V was shortened by 2 bases and J by 4 bases, with 9 bases between the two germline ends.

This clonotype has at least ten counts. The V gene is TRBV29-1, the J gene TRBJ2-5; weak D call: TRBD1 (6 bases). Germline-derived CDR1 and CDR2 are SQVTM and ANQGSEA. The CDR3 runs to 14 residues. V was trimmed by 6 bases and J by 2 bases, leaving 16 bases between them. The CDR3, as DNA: TGCAGCGTCGTGGACGTAGGGGGACAAGAGACCCAGTACTTC. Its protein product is CSVVDVGGQETQYF.

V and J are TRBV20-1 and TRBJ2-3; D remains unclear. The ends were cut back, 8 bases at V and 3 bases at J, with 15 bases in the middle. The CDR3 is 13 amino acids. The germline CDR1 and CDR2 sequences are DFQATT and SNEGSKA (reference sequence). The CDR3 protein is CSTGETDTDTQYF. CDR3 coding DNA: TGCAGTACTGGAGAGACTGATACAGATACGCAGTATTTT.

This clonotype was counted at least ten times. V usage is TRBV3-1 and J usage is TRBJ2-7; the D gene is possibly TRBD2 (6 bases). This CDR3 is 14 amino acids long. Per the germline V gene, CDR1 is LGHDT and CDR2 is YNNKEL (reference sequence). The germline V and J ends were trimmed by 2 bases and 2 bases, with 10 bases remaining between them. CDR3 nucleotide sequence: TGTGCCAGCAGCCAAAGGACGGGGGCCTACGAGCAGTACTTC. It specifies CASSQRTGAYEQYF.

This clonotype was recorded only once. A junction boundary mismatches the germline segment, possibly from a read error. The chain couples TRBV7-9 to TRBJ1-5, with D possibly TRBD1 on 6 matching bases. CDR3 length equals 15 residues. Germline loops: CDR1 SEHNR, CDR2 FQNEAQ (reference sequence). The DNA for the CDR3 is TGTGCTAGCAGCTCCCCTGGGACAACCAATCAGCCCCAGCATTTT. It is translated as CASSSPGTTNQPQHF. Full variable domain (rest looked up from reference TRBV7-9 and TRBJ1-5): DTGVSQNPRHKITKRGQNVTFRCDPISEHNRLYWYRQTLGQGPEFLTYFQNEAQLEKSRLLSDRFSAERPKGSFSTLEIQRTEQGDSAMYLCASSSPGTTNQPQHFGDGTRLSIL.